Presented here are 24 T cell receptor beta chains from one specimen sequenced in a study of cytomegalovirus exposure and HLA in healthy donors. A multiplex PCR was run with 60 Vbeta primers and 13 Jbeta primers. Clones were sequenced by immunoSEQ multiplex PCR, and TCRdb holds only the in-frame ones, with some missing. The sample carries under 200,000 clones, 55% to 80% recorded once. The material sequenced was PBMCs. These receptors were collected from a woman aged 18-30 years in good health and CMV-seropositive.

The chain recombines TRBV18 with TRBJ1-4; 8 bases fit TRBD1. Germline CDR1 reads KGHSH; CDR2 reads LQKENI. V lost 2 bases and J lost 6; bases outside the gene matches: 5. This CDR3 contains 15 residues. CDR3 sequence reads: CASSPMGTGYEKLFF. CDR3 in DNA: TGTGCCAGCTCACCAATGGGGACAGGTTATGAAAAACTGTTTTTT.

V is TRBV27 and J is TRBJ1-5; 8 bases map to TRBD1. V lost 5 bases and J lost 6; bases outside the gene matches: 3. The germline CDR1 and CDR2 sequences are MNHEY and SMNVEV (reference sequence). This CDR3 is built from 13 residues. The CDR3 here is CASSPGGSQPQHF. Here the CDR3 DNA reads TGTGCCAGCAGTCCAGGGGGCAGTCAGCCCCAGCATTTT.

Comment on this clone: The same CDR3 also results from other DNA sequences found in this sample. V and J are TRBV5-1 and TRBJ2-2; tentative D call: TRBD2 (6 bases). V dropped 2 bases and J dropped 6 bases, with 8 bases sitting between them. This CDR3 contains 13 residues. Germline V gives CDR1 SGHRS, CDR2 YFSETQ. The DNA of the CDR3 is TGCGCCAGCAGCTTAGGAGGGTCCGGGGAGCTGTTTTTT. Residues: CASSLGGSGELFF.

CDR3 protein: CASRFAGEAFF. DNA for the CDR3: TGTGCCAGCAGATTCGCGGGGGAAGCTTTCTTT. The rearrangement uses TRBV6-4 and TRBJ1-1; D remains unclear. The CDR3 extends over 11 amino acids. The germline V and J ends were trimmed by 6 bases and 8 bases, with 10 bases remaining between them. Germline CDR1 and CDR2: MRHNA and SNTAGT.

This chain uses TRBV5-1 with TRBJ2-5; the D gene is possibly TRBD1 (5 bases). The CDR3 loop spans 13 amino acids. Germline V CDR1 and CDR2: SGHRS, YFSETQ. V lost 0 bases to trimming and J lost 7 bases, with 10 bases between them. The CDR3 region has the DNA TGCGCCAGCAGCTTGGTAGGGGTCGGGACCCAGTACTTC. It translates to CASSLVGVGTQYF. Filled out from reference TRBV5-1 and TRBJ2-5, the complete variable domain reads KAGVTQTPRYLIKTRGQQVTLSCSPISGHRSVSWYQQTPGQGLQFLFEYFSETQRNKGNFPGRFSGRQFSNSRSEMNVSTLELGDSALYLCASSLVGVGTQYFGPGTRLLVL.

The rearrangement uses TRBV7-2 and TRBJ1-2, with TRBD1 identical over 9 bases. This CDR3 is 14 amino acids long. V gave up 1 base and J gave up 6 bases; unmatched junction bases: 3. Looked up from germline, CDR1 is SGHTA and CDR2 is FQGNSA. The CDR3 region has the DNA TGTGCCAGCAGCTTAGACAGGGGGCGGGATGGCTACACCTTC. It specifies CASSLDRGRDGYTF.

The V call is TRBV29-1, the J call TRBJ2-1; 9 nucleotides agree with TRBD2. Germline CDR1 SQVTM, CDR2 ANQGSEA. Trimming removed 7 bases from V and 1 base from J; junction bases left unmatched: 8. This CDR3 has 15 residues. The CDR3 region is CSATGAGGSYNEQFF. CDR3 in DNA: TGCAGCGCTACTGGAGCGGGGGGATCCTACAATGAGCAGTTCTTC.

This clone was seen only a few times. The J gene is TRBJ1-5, the V gene TRBV10-2; possible D gene TRBD1, 5 bases. Trimming stripped 0 bases from V and 7 bases from J, with 16 bases between. CDR1 is WSHSY and CDR2 is SAAADI in the germline V gene. CDR3 size: 16 residues. The CDR3: CASSESGGVSGQPQHF. The CDR3 coding sequence is TGCGCCAGCAGTGAGTCGGGAGGGGTAAGCGGCCAGCCCCAGCATTTT.

The gene calls are TRBV28 and TRBJ2-1, with 9 positions matching TRBD2. The CDR3 consists of 16 residues. The germline CDR1 and CDR2 sequences are MDHEN and SYDVKM. With V trimmed by 3 bases and J by 1 base, 4 bases remained unmatched. CDR3 sequence (DNA): TGTGCCAGCAGTTTCGCGAGCGGGGGGTCCTACAATGAGCAGTTCTTC. Amino acid sequence: CASSFASGGSYNEQFF.

The chain has TRBV5-1 and TRBJ2-7; 7 bases align to TRBD2. The CDR3 is 13 residues long. V was clipped by 5 bases and J by 4 bases; unmatched bases: 6. Germline V gene sequence: CDR1 SGHRS, CDR2 YFSETQ. CDR3 bases: TGCGCCAGCAGGGCGGCTAGCGGTTACGAGCAGTACTTC. Encoded protein: CASRAASGYEQYF.

The genes are TRBV19 and TRBJ2-7; weak D call: TRBD2 (5 bases). V was trimmed by 3 bases and J by 3 bases, leaving 12 bases between them. Looked up from germline, CDR1 is LNHDA and CDR2 is SQIVND (reference sequence). The CDR3 totals 14 residues. The CDR3 here is CASSISVGIYEQYF. Written as DNA, the CDR3 is TGTGCCAGTAGTATTAGCGTTGGGATCTACGAGCAGTACTTC. Together with reference TRBV19 and TRBJ2-7, the CDR3 gives the full variable domain: DGGITQSPKYLFRKEGQNVTLSCEQNLNHDAMYWYRQDPGQGLRLIYYSQIVNDFQKGDIAEGYSVSREKKESFPLTVTSAQKNPTAFYLCASSISVGIYEQYFGPGTRLTVT.

The chain links TRBV29-1 to TRBJ1-1, with D possibly TRBD1 on 5 matching bases. Germline V CDR1 and CDR2: SQVTM, ANQGSEA. The ends were cut back, 6 bases at V and 2 bases at J, with 10 bases in the middle. The length of the CDR3 is 12 residues. CDR3 bases: TGCAGCGTCCTTCAGGGCAACACTGAAGCTTTCTTT. It translates to CSVLQGNTEAFF.

As regards this clone: A read error may account for a junction end that differs from germline. This chain uses TRBV30 with TRBJ1-3, with D possibly being TRBD1 (5 bases). Germline CDR1 GTSNPN, CDR2 SVGIG (reference sequence). The CDR3 runs 12 residues. The CDR3 region has the DNA TGCGGGGGGGGAAGAACTGGAAACACCATATATTTT. Translated: CGGGRTGNTIYF.

The chain employs TRBV10-3 and TRBJ1-2; TRBD1 aligns across 10 bases. In germline, CDR1 is ENHRY, CDR2 SYGVKD. V trimming: 0 bases; J trimming: 8 bases; junction bases outside the gene matches: 12. The CDR3 has 17 amino acids. The CDR3 spells CAISESRSGTGEEGYTF. CDR3 DNA sequence: TGTGCCATCAGTGAGTCGCGTTCCGGGACAGGGGAGGAAGGCTACACCTTC.

The chain links TRBV4-2 to TRBJ2-3; D remains unclear. The V end lost 1 base, the J end lost 7 bases, and 6 bases lay between the germline ends. In germline, CDR1 is LGHNA, CDR2 YNFKEQ. The CDR3 is 12 residues long. The CDR3 bases are TGTGCCAGCAGCCAAGCGCGAAATACGCAGTATTTT. Translated, it gives CASSQARNTQYF.

This clone was picked up one time. The CDR3 DNA follows: TGCGCCAGCAGCCAAGAACCCGGGAGGCATTCGGGCTATGGCTACACCTTC. Its protein product is CASSQEPGRHSGYGYTF. The chain combines TRBV4-3 with TRBJ1-2; D gene unclear. Trimming stripped 0 bases from V and 4 bases from J, with 18 bases between. The CDR3 contains 17 residues. Germline V lookup: CDR1 LGHNA, CDR2 YSLEER.

V and J are TRBV6-1 and TRBJ1-4; perhaps TRBD1 as D (5 bases). CDR3 length: 16 residues. Per the germline V gene, CDR1 is MNHNS and CDR2 is SASEGT. Trimming left V 3 bases short and J 0 bases short, with 11 bases between. The CDR3 sequence is CASSERKGTTNEKLFF. The CDR3 DNA is TGTGCCAGCAGTGAGAGGAAGGGGACAACTAATGAAAAACTGTTTTTT.

The chain uses TRBV11-2 and TRBJ1-3; D is undetermined. Germline loops: CDR1 SGHAT, CDR2 FQNNGV. CDR3 length equals 16 residues. Trimming shortened V by 0 bases and J by 0 bases, and 9 bases separated the two germline ends. Here the CDR3 reads CASSLDPRYSGNTIYF. CDR3 in DNA: TGTGCCAGCAGCTTAGATCCTAGGTACTCTGGAAACACCATATATTTT.

This clone was seen a single time. This CDR3 reads CASSLLNRGLTEAFF. CDR3 bases: TGTGCCAGCAGCTTGCTGAACAGGGGGCTGACTGAAGCTTTCTTT. The chain carries TRBV11-2 and TRBJ1-1; 9 bases match TRBD1. J was trimmed by 5 bases and V by 3 bases; bases with no gene match: 7. Germline CDR1 and CDR2: SGHAT and FQNNGV. This CDR3 is built from 15 residues.

The rearrangement links TRBV5-6 to TRBJ2-5; 10 nucleotides agree with TRBD2. V lost 2 bases, J lost 5 bases, and 9 bases stayed unmatched. Germline CDR1 reads SGHDT; CDR2 reads YYEEEE. This CDR3 region has 16 residues. This CDR3 is CASSLLAGSQGETQYF. The CDR3 bases are TGTGCCAGCAGCTTACTAGCGGGAAGTCAGGGGGAGACCCAGTACTTC.

This chain joins TRBV19 and TRBJ2-3, with D possibly TRBD2 on 7 matching bases. CDR3 length equals 15 residues. CDR1 LNHDA and CDR2 SQIVND come from the germline V gene (reference sequence). Trimming removed 10 bases from V and 1 base from J, with 18 bases in between. CDR3 DNA: TGTGCCACCGCCTTGTCGGGGGGCCGCACAGATACGCAGTATTTT. Protein product: CATALSGGRTDTQYF.

This clone was seen a few times. This rearrangement joins TRBV11-1 to TRBJ2-5; 9 nucleotides align to TRBD1. The end of the DNA aligns better with TRBJ2-7, so the J call may be wrong. Germline assignment: CDR1 SGHAT and CDR2 FQDESV (reference sequence). The CDR3 runs to 14 residues. The CDR3, as DNA: TGTGCCAGCAGCCCCCGGGACAGGGACTACGAGCAGTACTTC. It translates to CASSPRDRDYEQYF.

This chain links TRBV10-3 with TRBJ2-1; 9 nucleotides match TRBD1. CDR1 is ENHRY, CDR2 SYGVKD, per germline. Losses at the gene ends were 4 bases for V and 1 base for J; bases not matched to a gene: 5. The CDR3 length is 16 residues. DNA for the CDR3: TGTGCCATCAGTGGGACAGGGGAATTTTCCTACAATGAGCAGTTCTTC. It translates to CAISGTGEFSYNEQFF.

V gene TRBV27 combines with J gene TRBJ2-1; D is uncertain. CDR1 MNHEY and CDR2 SMNVEV come from the germline V gene (reference sequence). This CDR3 comprises 14 residues. The germline V and J ends were trimmed by 6 bases and 1 base, with 10 bases remaining between them. DNA of the CDR3: TGTGCCAGCAGCCGCGGTGGGTCCTACAATGAGCAGTTCTTC. Amino acids: CASSRGGSYNEQFF.